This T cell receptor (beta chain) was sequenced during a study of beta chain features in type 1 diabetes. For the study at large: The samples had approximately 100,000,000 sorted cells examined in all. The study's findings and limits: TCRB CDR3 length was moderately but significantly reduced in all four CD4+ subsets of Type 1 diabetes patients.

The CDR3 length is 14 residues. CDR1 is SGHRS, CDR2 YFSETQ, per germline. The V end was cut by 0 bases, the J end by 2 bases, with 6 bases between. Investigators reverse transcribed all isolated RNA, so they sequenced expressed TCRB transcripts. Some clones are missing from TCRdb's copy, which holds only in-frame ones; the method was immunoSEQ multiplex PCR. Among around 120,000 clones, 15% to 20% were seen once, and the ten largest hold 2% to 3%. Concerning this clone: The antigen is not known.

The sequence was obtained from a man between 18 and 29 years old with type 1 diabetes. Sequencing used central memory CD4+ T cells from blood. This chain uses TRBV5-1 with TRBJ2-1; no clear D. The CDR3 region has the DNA TGCGCCAGCAGCTTGGGAGAACCCTACAATGAGCAGTTCTTC. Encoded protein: CASSLGEPYNEQFF.